The entry below gives a single T cell receptor beta chain sequence along with its context. Its antigen is undetermined. These data originate in a study of shared clonotypes between healthy human individuals. Findings of the study overall: Donor scarcity curtailed the genetic and exposure-history diversity represented herein.

It was across several immunoSEQ plates that each subset's genomic DNA was evenly split. Some clones are missing from TCRdb's copy, which holds only in-frame ones; the method was immunoSEQ multiplex PCR. This table has 450,000 to 500,000 clones, around four fifths appearing once. From germline, CDR1 is MNHEY and CDR2 SMNVEV (reference sequence). CDR3 length: 17 residues. The V end lost 8 bases, the J end lost 5 bases, and 25 bases lay between the germline ends. V usage is TRBV27 and J usage is TRBJ1-5, with D maybe TRBD1 (5 bases). The sample was PBMCs. The source is a woman aged 40 to 55 in good health. Some clones in this sample may be carry-over from other donors' samples. CDR3 region: CASVPRGISIKDQPQHF. The CDR3 DNA follows: TGTGCCAGCGTTCCTCGGGGCATCTCAATCAAGGATCAGCCCCAGCATTTT.